The 10 T cell receptor beta chains below were found in one sample sequenced in a study of glioma-infiltrating T cells. Using RNA template, CDR3s of TCR alpha and beta were amplified with iRepertoire arm-PCR. In TCRdb, the multiplex PCR reads were re-called with MiXCR into one record per CDR3 protein. The repertoire consists of roughly 130,000 distinct CDR3 sequences, with around 23% occurring once and the leading ten covering around a quarter. Sequenced material: glioma tissue, nonneoplastic brain tissue, or PBMCs (not recorded which). The source is a human donor with low-grade glioma or glioblastoma, undergoing nonglioma brain surgery, or in good health (not recorded which).

The chain joins TRBV14 to TRBJ2-3, with D perhaps matching TRBD2 (6 bases). Trimming stripped 4 bases from V and 1 base from J, with 15 bases between. The CDR3 has 16 residues. Germline-derived CDR1 and CDR2 are SGHDN and FVKESK. This CDR3 is CASSPQLGLRTDTQYF. The DNA of the CDR3 is TGTGCCAGCAGCCCCCAGTTGGGACTCCGCACAGATACGCAGTATTTT.

This clonotype was seen just once. The chain uses TRBV11-2 and TRBJ2-3; D gene ambiguous. The CDR3 extends over 18 amino acids. Germline CDR1 reads SGHAT; CDR2 reads FQNNGV. Trimming pared 5 bases from V and 1 base from J, leaving 22 bases between. CDR3 in amino acids: CASSRTGTRRSGTDTQYF. The CDR3 region has the DNA TGTGCCAGCAGCCGAACCGGCACTCGCCGGTCGGGCACAGATACGCAGTATTTT.

This clonotype has more than one count but fewer than ten. The rearrangement joins TRBV12-3 or TRBV12-4 to TRBJ2-5, with D tentatively TRBD1 (5 bases). V was cut by 7 bases and J by 8 bases, with 14 bases left in between. This CDR3 region has 12 residues. CDR3 loop: CASTLKGVTQYF. The CDR3 nucleotides are TGTGCCAGCACCCTAAAAGGGGTAACCCAGTACTTC.

This chain uses TRBV7-9 with TRBJ2-1; 16 positions agree with TRBD2. From germline, CDR1 is SEHNR and CDR2 FQNEAQ (reference sequence). The CDR3 is 20 residues long. Trimming at V came to 1 base and at J to 3 bases, leaving 9 bases not matched to a gene. The DNA of the CDR3 is TGTGCCAGCAGCTTAGAGCCGGGACTAGCGGGGGGGCCTGGCTACAATGAGCAGTTCTTC. Translating it yields CASSLEPGLAGGPGYNEQFF.

With respect to this clonotype: This may come from a read error, since a much larger clone is one base off. The chain employs TRBV15 and TRBJ1-1; possibly TRBD1 for D (6 bases). Deletions cut 0 bases from V and 0 bases from J, with 14 bases between. The length of the CDR3 is 17 residues. Per germline, CDR1 LNHNV and CDR2 YYDKDF (reference sequence). This CDR3 is CATSRERQEWVNTEAFF. Written as DNA, the CDR3 is TGTGCCACCAGCAGAGAAAGACAGGAGTGGGTGAACACTGAAGCTTTCTTT. Full variable domain (remainder filled in from reference TRBV15 and TRBJ1-1): DAMVIQNPRYQVTQFGKPVTLSCSQTLNHNVMYWYQQKSSQAPKLLFHYYDKDFNNEADTPDNFQSRRPNTSFCFLDIRSPGLGDTAMYLCATSRERQEWVNTEAFFGQGTRLTVV.

Notes on this clonotype: A much larger clone lies a single base off, so this may be a read error. The chain carries TRBV3-1 and TRBJ2-1, with a possible D match to TRBD2 (5 bases). The V gene's germline CDR1 is LGHDT and CDR2 YNNKEL (reference sequence). The CDR3 is made up of 16 amino acids. The CDR3, as DNA: TGTGCCAGCAGCCTAGCCCTTGGGTTGAGCGGCAATGAGGAGTTCTTC. This sequence encodes CASSLALGLSGNEEFF.

This clonotype was seen a few times. The V gene is TRBV6-1, the J gene TRBJ1-4; D call uncertain. V lost 0 bases and J lost 7, with 12 bases in between. Germline V gives CDR1 MNHNS, CDR2 SASEGT. The CDR3 extends over 15 amino acids. Here the CDR3 DNA reads TGTGCCAGCAGTGAAGCTTGGGCGCAGCTTGAAAAACTGTTTTTT. This sequence encodes CASSEAWAQLEKLFF.

This clonotype occurred a few times. The chain joins TRBV7-9 to TRBJ2-3; TRBD2 agrees at 15 bases. The V gene end was trimmed by 5 bases and the J gene end by 3 bases; junction bases not matched to a gene: 9. CDR1 is SEHNR and CDR2 is FQNEAQ in the germline V gene (reference sequence). The CDR3 sequence is 18 residues long. CDR3 loop: CASSDPGLAGGSTDTQYF. In nucleotides, the CDR3 is TGTGCCAGCAGCGACCCGGGACTAGCGGGGGGAAGTACAGATACGCAGTATTTT. Drawing the rest from reference TRBV7-9 and TRBJ2-3, the complete variable domain is DTGVSQNPRHKITKRGQNVTFRCDPISEHNRLYWYRQTLGQGPEFLTYFQNEAQLEKSRLLSDRFSAERPKGSFSTLEIQRTEQGDSAMYLCASSDPGLAGGSTDTQYFGPGTRLTVL.

This clonotype has a count of ten or more. This chain joins TRBV7-3 and TRBJ2-3; no firm D call. CDR1 is SGHTA and CDR2 is FQGTGA in the germline V gene. The V end was cut by 3 bases, the J end by 6 bases, with 13 bases between. The CDR3 has 14 residues. The CDR3 reads CASSFSPLTDTQYF. The CDR3 DNA reads as TGTGCCAGCAGCTTCTCCCCTCTTACGGATACGCAGTATTTT.

The table lists this clonotype with a few counts. The chain combines TRBV6-1 with TRBJ2-3; 13 bases are a match to TRBD2. V gave up 6 bases and J gave up 2 bases; unmatched junction bases: 11. The CDR3 consists of 18 residues. Germline lookup yields CDR1 MNHNS and CDR2 SASEGT. This chain's CDR3 is CASSTGTSGDPLTDTQYF. DNA of the CDR3: TGTGCCAGCAGCACTGGGACTAGCGGGGATCCACTCACAGATACGCAGTATTTT.